The sequence of this T cell receptor beta chain was determined in a study of shared clonotypes between healthy human individuals. With V trimmed by 1 base and J by 9 bases, 10 bases remained unmatched. Germline CDR1 reads SGDLS; CDR2 reads YYNGEE. This CDR3 is built from 16 residues. This clone has just a few counts. Its antigen is still unknown. Researchers partitioned CD4+ cells into CD45RA+ naive and CD45RA-negative memory subsets. Study observations and caveats: Only blood was sampled; tissue repertoires likely differ.

TCRdb's copy holds only in-frame clones and misses some; the assay was immunoSEQ multiplex PCR. The sample comprises about 1 million clones, more than 60% of which are singletons, and over 1.3% rests with the top ten. The TCR comes from a man aged 18 to 35 in good health. The V call is TRBV9, the J call TRBJ2-1; 10 bases match TRBD1. The sample taken for sequencing was memory CD4+ T cells sorted from blood. Subset in this sample: CD45RA-negative fraction. The DNA of the CDR3 is TGTGCCAGCAGCGTAAACCCGGGACAGGGGTTCGGTGAGCAGTTCTTC. The encoded protein is CASSVNPGQGFGEQFF.